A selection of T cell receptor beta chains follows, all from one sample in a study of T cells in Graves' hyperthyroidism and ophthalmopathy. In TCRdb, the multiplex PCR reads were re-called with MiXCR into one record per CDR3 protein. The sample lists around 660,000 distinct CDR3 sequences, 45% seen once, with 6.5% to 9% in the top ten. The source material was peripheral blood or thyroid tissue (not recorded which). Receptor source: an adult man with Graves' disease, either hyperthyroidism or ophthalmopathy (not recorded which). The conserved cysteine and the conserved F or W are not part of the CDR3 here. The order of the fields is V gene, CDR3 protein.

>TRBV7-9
ASSPYRGSNEKLF
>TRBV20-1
RGRTQDDGYT
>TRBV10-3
ASSLSPGQHSNQPQH
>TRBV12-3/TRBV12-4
ASSQDRADYGYT
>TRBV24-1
ATSEPSSSGRYEQY
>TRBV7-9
ASSFGWGSDEQY
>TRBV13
ASSNPGQGAPGTEAF
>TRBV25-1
ASSDTGSRETQY
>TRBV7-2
ASSQDGTGPDEKLF
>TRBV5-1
ASSWDSNGYT
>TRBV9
ASSVEGGTLH
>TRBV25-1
ASVEQGEVGGYT
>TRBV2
ASLGQY
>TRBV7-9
ASSSKQGAGYEQY
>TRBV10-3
AISAPTGELF
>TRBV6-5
ASSEGRQASPLH
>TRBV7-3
ASSLGGGASPLH
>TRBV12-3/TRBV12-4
ASSVKGNNSPLH
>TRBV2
ATSDDGTGRNGDQPQH
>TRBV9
ASSQGQGGKLF
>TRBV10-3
AISEGSSSYEQY
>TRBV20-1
SARWTEQPNQPQH
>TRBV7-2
ASSMGRGHYEQY
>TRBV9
ASSVAGGLTAQY
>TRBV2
ASSARGSSNQPQH
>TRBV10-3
AISFEGSYGYT
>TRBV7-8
ASLFMKGLDTEAF
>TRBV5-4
ASRPVGTVWNQPQH
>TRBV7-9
ASSWTGDSGANVLT
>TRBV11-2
ASSNRGYT
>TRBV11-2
ASSNQDEEKLF
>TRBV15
ATSRDRRNQETQY
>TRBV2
ASKQDLDSYEQY
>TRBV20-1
SARVTKTGGRETQY
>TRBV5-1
ASSLDGFTEAF
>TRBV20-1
SARELRATSEAF
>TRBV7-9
ASSSWTAPGYT
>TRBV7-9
ASSFLDRWEYGYT
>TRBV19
ASSLASEGNSPLH
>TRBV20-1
SAISRTSGSRETQY
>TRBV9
ASSPIPDTGELF
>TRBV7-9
ASSSMGSAFNYGYT
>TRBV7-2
ASSWRQGANEQY